Shown below are 22 T cell receptor beta chains from a single sample sequenced in a study of T cell responses to AZD1222 COVID-19 vaccine. Repertoires were generated with immunoSEQ multiplex PCR, while TCRdb's copy carries only in-frame clones and drops some. The top ten hold roughly 0.5% of the sample, which has 250,000 to 300,000 clones, about 94% seen once. Here the sequenced sample was peripheral blood, taken 28 days after the second AZD1222 dose. The receptors stem from an adult who received the AZD1222 COVID-19 vaccine.

V is TRBV7-9 and J is TRBJ2-5; D not resolved. This CDR3 spans 11 amino acids. The ends were cut back, 5 bases at V and 0 bases at J, with 1 base in the middle. Germline CDR1 is SEHNR and CDR2 is FQNEAQ (reference sequence). In DNA, the CDR3 is TGTGCCAGCAGCCACCAAGAGACCCAGTACTTC. It specifies CASSHQETQYF.

J is TRBJ2-5 and V is TRBV7-2; a weak D match, TRBD2 (6 bases). The V gene's germline CDR1 is SGHTA and CDR2 FQGNSA. Trimming took 1 base from V and 2 from J, leaving 11 bases between them. The CDR3 spans 15 residues. CDR3 coding DNA: TGTGCCAGCAGCTTAGTCGCTAGCGCGCAAGAGACCCAGTACTTC. Protein sequence: CASSLVASAQETQYF.

This chain links TRBV28 with TRBJ1-2, with TRBD1 matching 7 bases. The CDR3 length is 12 residues. Trimming took 6 bases from V and 5 from J; bases not matched to a gene: 3. Per germline, CDR1 MDHEN and CDR2 SYDVKM. The CDR3 protein is CASRWDRYGYTF. CDR3 nucleotide sequence: TGTGCCAGCAGGTGGGACAGATATGGCTACACCTTC.

The chain links TRBV10-1 to TRBJ2-3; 14 bases are a match to TRBD2. There are 17 residues in the CDR3. The V segment lost 7 bases and the J segment 7 bases; nucleotides outside the gene matches: 13. Germline V gene sequence: CDR1 WNHNN, CDR2 SYGVQD (reference sequence). The CDR3, as DNA: TGCGCCAGCACCGAGGGAAGGGGACTAGCGGGAGTCAATACGCAGTATTTT. The encoded protein is CASTEGRGLAGVNTQYF.

The chain combines TRBV10-1 with TRBJ1-6; D unresolved. The CDR3 spans 17 residues. Per the germline V gene, CDR1 is WNHNN and CDR2 is SYGVQD (reference sequence). V was clipped by 5 bases and J by 4 bases, with 18 bases between them. The CDR3 sequence is CASSWTDRSCYNSPLHF. The CDR3 DNA follows: TGCGCCAGCAGTTGGACCGACCGATCCTGTTATAATTCACCCCTCCACTTT.

This chain joins TRBV29-1 and TRBJ1-1; D gene uncertain. V lost 4 bases to trimming and J lost 2 bases, with 8 bases between them. Germline loops: CDR1 SQVTM, CDR2 ANQGSEA. This CDR3 has 12 residues. CDR3 sequence: CSVGGANTEAFF. CDR3 coding DNA: TGCAGCGTTGGGGGAGCCAACACTGAAGCTTTCTTT.

This chain joins TRBV24-1 and TRBJ2-3; 11 nucleotides match TRBD2. Germline assignment: CDR1 KGHDR and CDR2 SFDVKD. The CDR3 loop spans 16 amino acids. V shed 4 bases and J 2 bases; nucleotides not matched to a gene: 4. The CDR3 nucleotides read TGTGCCACCAGTGACCCACTAGCGGGAGACACAGATACGCAGTATTTT. This encodes CATSDPLAGDTDTQYF.

V is TRBV5-4 and J is TRBJ2-7; D remains unclear. Trimming left V 7 bases short and J 0 bases short, with 14 bases between. This CDR3 contains 14 residues. The germline CDR1 and CDR2 sequences are SGHNT and YYREEE (reference sequence). The CDR3 loop is CASRESHSSYEQYF. CDR3 sequence (DNA): TGTGCCAGCCGTGAAAGCCACAGCTCCTACGAGCAGTACTTC.

The rearrangement joins TRBV9 to TRBJ2-3; D unclear. The CDR3 is 13 residues long. Trimming shortened V by 3 bases and J by 6 bases, and 11 bases separated the two germline ends. CDR1 and CDR2 (germline): SGDLS, YYNGEE. CDR3 in DNA: TGTGCCAGCAGCGCCAGTTCTGGCGATACGCAGTATTTT. Translated: CASSASSGDTQYF.

The rearrangement uses TRBV28 and TRBJ2-2; 7 bases agree with TRBD2. This CDR3 region has 15 residues. The germline V gene encodes CDR1 MDHEN and CDR2 SYDVKM. V was clipped by 5 bases and J by 4 bases; unmatched bases: 7. CDR3 protein: CASSPGGWGTGELFF. The CDR3 DNA reads as TGTGCCAGCAGTCCGGGGGGATGGGGCACCGGGGAGCTGTTTTTT.

A few counts support this clone. The rearrangement links TRBV28 to TRBJ2-7; 9 bases are a match to TRBD1. Germline lookup yields CDR1 MDHEN and CDR2 SYDVKM. The V segment lost 7 bases and the J segment 3 bases; nucleotides outside the gene matches: 7. This CDR3 spans 14 amino acids. CDR3 region: CASIGTGNSYEQYF. CDR3 nucleotides: TGTGCCAGCATTGGGACAGGGAACAGCTACGAGCAGTACTTC.

The genes are TRBV6-5 and TRBJ1-2; TRBD1 might be the D (5 bases). The CDR3 consists of 14 residues. The germline V gene has CDR1 MNHEY and CDR2 SVGAGI. The V and J ends lost 0 bases and 6 bases respectively, with 11 bases between them. The CDR3: CASSYSDPRDGYTF. The CDR3, as DNA: TGTGCCAGCAGTTACTCGGACCCCAGGGATGGCTACACCTTC.

The rearrangement uses TRBV2 and TRBJ2-1, with 11 positions matching TRBD2. Per germline, CDR1 SNHLY and CDR2 FYNNEI. The CDR3 is made up of 15 amino acids. V gave up 7 bases and J gave up 4 bases; unmatched junction bases: 6. The CDR3 DNA follows: TGTGCCAGCAAGACCGGGACTAGCGGTTACAATGAGCAGTTCTTC. Translation gives CASKTGTSGYNEQFF.

CDR3 protein: CASSPGRRSGNTIYF. The CDR3 DNA is TGTGCCAGCAGTCCCGGACGCCGCTCTGGAAACACCATATATTTT. The chain couples TRBV6-5 to TRBJ1-3, with D hard to call. Trimming removed 5 bases from V and 0 bases from J, with 11 bases in between. The CDR3 length is 15 residues. CDR1 is MNHEY, CDR2 SVGAGI, per germline.

V gene TRBV6-5 combines with J gene TRBJ1-2; no clear D. Germline V gene sequence: CDR1 MNHEY, CDR2 SVGAGI. V was pared by 7 bases and J by 2 bases, with 14 bases between. There are 14 residues in the CDR3. This CDR3 is CASTQFGSNYGYTF. The CDR3, as DNA: TGTGCCAGCACCCAATTTGGCAGCAACTATGGCTACACCTTC.

V and J are TRBV3-1 (or the pseudogene TRBV3-2) and TRBJ2-7; the D is unclear. CDR1 is LGHDT and CDR2 is YNNKEL in the germline V gene (reference sequence). V was shortened by 3 bases and J by 2 bases, with 8 bases between the two germline ends. The CDR3 consists of 13 residues. In DNA form, the CDR3 reads TGTGCCAGCAGCCAGCCGCCCACCTACGAGCAGTACTTC. Translating gives CASSQPPTYEQYF.

The CDR3 sequence: CASSPNPSEAFF. CDR3 nucleotide sequence: TGTGCCAGCAGCCCGAACCCTTCTGAAGCTTTCTTT. J is TRBJ1-1 and V is TRBV28; D uncertain. Trimming removed 6 bases from V and 6 bases from J, with 11 bases in between. Germline V gives CDR1 MDHEN, CDR2 SYDVKM. The CDR3 is 12 amino acids.

The gene calls are TRBV12-5 and TRBJ1-2; 10 bases agree with TRBD1. The V and J ends lost 4 bases and 7 bases, in that order; junction bases with no gene match: 12. This CDR3 is built from 16 residues. The germline CDR1 and CDR2 sequences are LGHNT and FRNRAP. This CDR3 is CASGSGQGSPPLGYTF. The CDR3 nucleotides read TGTGCTAGTGGTTCGGGACAGGGGTCCCCTCCGCTTGGCTACACCTTC.

The chain joins TRBV29-1 to TRBJ2-2; 9 bases are a match to TRBD1. J was trimmed by 3 bases and V by 7 bases; bases with no gene match: 15. The germline V gene encodes CDR1 SQVTM and CDR2 ANQGSEA. The CDR3 covers 17 residues. The CDR3: CSAISLARDRDTGELFF. The CDR3, as DNA: TGCAGCGCTATCTCCCTCGCCCGGGACAGGGACACCGGGGAGCTGTTTTTT.

The rearrangement uses TRBV6-4 and TRBJ2-7; TRBD2 is a possible D gene (5 bases). V lost 0 bases, J lost 9 bases, and 21 bases lay in between. Germline CDR1 MRHNA, CDR2 SNTAGT. This CDR3 has 16 residues. CDR3 nucleotide sequence: TGTGCCAGCAGTGACTCGAGATGGTCTTACATCGCGGGGCAGTACTTC. Its translation is CASSDSRWSYIAGQYF.

This rearrangement joins TRBV5-1 to TRBJ1-2, with D possibly TRBD1 on 6 matching bases. The ends were cut back, 4 bases at V and 2 bases at J, with 12 bases in the middle. Germline loops: CDR1 SGHRS, CDR2 YFSETQ. The length of the CDR3 is 14 residues. CDR3 nucleotide sequence: TGCGCCAGCAGCGCCCAGGGGACAAACTATGGCTACACCTTC. Translated: CASSAQGTNYGYTF.

In this sample, this clone turned up once. The chain couples TRBV28 to TRBJ2-1, with 10 bases that match TRBD2. In germline, CDR1 is MDHEN, CDR2 SYDVKM. There are 16 residues in the CDR3. J was trimmed by 4 bases and V by 4 bases; bases with no gene match: 7. The DNA of the CDR3 is TGTGCCAGCAGTTACGGGTTGACTAGCGGGTACAATGAGCAGTTCTTC. It specifies CASSYGLTSGYNEQFF.